One T cell receptor beta chain is described in this entry. The sample originates from a study of blood T cell repertoires in COVID-19. Study-level background: Samples came from the United States, Italy and Spain, spanning acute and convalescent COVID-19. Nucleic acid was either cDNA or gDNA, and it came from T cells, B-cell-depleted T cells, or PBMCs.

V shed 6 bases, J shed 6 bases, and the junction held 7 bases outside the gene matches. The CDR3 spans 14 residues. The germline V gene encodes CDR1 MNHEY and CDR2 SMNVEV (reference sequence). Seattle's enrolled individuals joined amid active infection and were then monitored longitudinally. Generated by immunoSEQ multiplex PCR, the TCRdb table keeps only in-frame clones and is missing some. The sample records 250,000 to 300,000 clones, approximately 90% being singletons. V gene TRBV27 combines with J gene TRBJ2-1; 8 bases are a match to TRBD2. The sequence was obtained from a woman aged 30 to 39 with COVID-19, enrolled during active disease. The sequenced sample consisted of peripheral blood. CDR3 region: CASSPGRAVNEQFF. CDR3 in DNA: TGTGCCAGCAGCCCCGGGAGGGCCGTCAATGAGCAGTTCTTC.